Listed below are T cell receptor beta chains from one sample, sequenced in a study of T-cell reconstitution after alpha-beta-depleted transplantation in children. TCRdb re-called the PCR reads with MiXCR, one entry per CDR3 protein. The sample consists of about 400,000 distinct CDR3 sequences, about an eighth of them appearing once. The specimen was PBMCs, collected from the stem cell graft. The source is a human donor who donated a stem cell graft to a child with Fanconi anemia. CDR3s leave out the opening cysteine and the closing phenylalanine or tryptophan. The order of the fields is CDR3 length, J gene, V gene, CDR3 protein.

cdr3_length: 11
j_call: TRBJ2-7
v_call: TRBV12-3/TRBV12-4
cdr3_aa: ASSPRVREEQY

cdr3_length: 13
j_call: TRBJ1-1
v_call: TRBV6-1
cdr3_aa: ASNMPGTGGTEAF

cdr3_length: 11
j_call: TRBJ1-1
v_call: TRBV20-1
cdr3_aa: SARGQGAYEAF

cdr3_length: 11
j_call: TRBJ1-5
v_call: TRBV2
cdr3_aa: ASRGWSNQPQH

cdr3_length: 17
j_call: TRBJ2-1
v_call: TRBV2
cdr3_aa: ASSRNPEKGKVSYNEQF

cdr3_length: 13
j_call: TRBJ2-7
v_call: TRBV19
cdr3_aa: ASSNRGGFNYEQY

cdr3_length: 12
j_call: TRBJ2-7
v_call: TRBV20-1
cdr3_aa: SAEWGGIVYEQY

cdr3_length: 12
j_call: TRBJ1-4
v_call: TRBV28
cdr3_aa: ATHLGGTAEKLF

cdr3_length: 16
j_call: TRBJ1-1
v_call: TRBV11-2
cdr3_aa: ASSLDPRGAGSGTEAF

cdr3_length: 11
j_call: TRBJ2-1
v_call: TRBV29-1
cdr3_aa: SVRTSVYNEQF

cdr3_length: 14
j_call: TRBJ2-7
v_call: TRBV5-8
cdr3_aa: ASSPLGGQVIGEQY

cdr3_length: 14
j_call: TRBJ2-3
v_call: TRBV12-3/TRBV12-4
cdr3_aa: ASSLGTGARTDTQY

cdr3_length: 10
j_call: TRBJ1-1
v_call: TRBV6-5
cdr3_aa: ASIGGNTEAF

cdr3_length: 16
j_call: TRBJ2-6
v_call: TRBV6-1
cdr3_aa: ASSPRSTGISGANVLT